The subject of this entry is one TCR beta chain. Its binding antigen is unknown. Base qualities were left out, and no much larger clone turns up one base away. The sample originates from a study of cytomegalovirus exposure and HLA in healthy donors (dated by TCRdb to about 2017). As for the study more broadly: According to an earlier analysis of 587 of the donors, about 180 million T cells yielded 117 million unique TCR beta sequences and more than 250 Gb of sequence data. The study combined high-throughput TCR immunosequencing, statistical association of individual TCRs with disease status, and machine learning to predict cytomegalovirus infection status. Alongside the repertoire data, information on donor age, sex, ethnicity and CMV serostatus was compiled. A handful of DR-DQ haplotypes were handled as single units for association and clustering because linkage in the cohort was strong. On average, around 240,000 unique TCR beta nucleotide sequences were sequenced per donor among several hundred genotyped donors of the cohort, with around 19% of those sequences being non-productive. In the later analysis, no new phenotypic data were used to find candidate immune exposures; instead, reliance was placed on TCR beta sequences and their occurrence across donors. In addition to the first cohort of about 650 subjects, a separate validation cohort of 130 or so different subjects was used. A later analysis re-examined previously published TCR beta repertoires from roughly 650 donors and added high-resolution HLA genotyping to investigate patterns of TCR occurrence. Class I and class II HLA loci were covered by the typing at four-digit resolution. All discovery cohort repertoires had been generated using a single sequencing platform. A later genetic analysis took genome-wide SNP genotypes for about three fifths of the 666 donors and used that subset as a discovery cohort. The study aimed to test whether signatures of past pathogen exposure could be identified by cataloging public T cell receptors. The study used immunosequencing to profile the T cell repertoires of some 600 subjects and linked those repertoires to cytomegalovirus serostatus. An earlier analysis of more than 450 of the donors used high-throughput TCR beta sequencing to judge whether each TCR beta V gene segment behaved as functional or pseudogenic. Typing coverage differed by locus: A, B, C, DRB1 and DQB1 were typed in roughly 620-630 donors, DQA1 in about 500, DPA1 in some 600, and DPB1 in just under 480. Of the 350 to 400 genotyped donors, about 80% fell in the genetic ancestry cluster associated with self-reported Caucasian donors. Roughly 300 gigabases of sequencing data and around 85 million unique TCR sequences made up an early release that covered approximately 650 HLA-typed donors.

Receptor libraries were prepared by the immunoSEQ multiplex PCR assay. For the multiplex PCR, a mixture combining 60 forward primers for TCR Vbeta segments and 13 reverse primers for TCR Jbeta segments was used. The CDR3 region of rearranged TCR beta genes was amplified from genomic DNA with a multiplex PCR assay. Amplified TCR beta libraries were sequenced as 87-base-pair reads on the Illumina HiSeq System. In the original analysis: In a later analysis, 80 million or so unique TCR beta chains were counted across the 650 to 700 repertoires, and approximately 9.9 million of these chains were shared by at least two donors. To remove PCR and sequencing errors, raw reads were error-corrected and collapsed into unique sequences using a nearest-neighbor algorithm that merged closely related sequences. V, D and J gene segments were assigned by aligning CDR3 sequences to IMGT reference sequences. For a sequence to be retained, a match of at least six nucleotides to both a V gene segment and a J gene segment was required. A rearrangement was called productive if the CDR3 had no stop codons and remained in frame with V and J, and every other rearrangement was called non-productive. Following IMGT convention, CDR3 was defined as the stretch from the second conserved V-encoded cysteine up to the conserved J-encoded phenylalanine. The earlier analysis of approximately 590 of the donors excluded any sequence lacking an unambiguous match to a single V gene segment. An earlier analysis of fewer than 650 of the donors classified V segments as functional when productive rearrangements were above 56.7% and as segregating when the standard deviation between donors was above 5%. A statistical classification framework was built for diagnosing cytomegalovirus status from the catalog of TCR beta chain sequences. A later analysis assigned V and J genes by comparing TCR nucleotide sequences with IMGT/GENE-DB human TR gene sequences. In a later analysis, CDR3 sequences and most-parsimonious VDJ recombination scenarios were assigned using the TCRdist pipeline. In a later analysis, each TCR beta chain was defined by its CDR3 amino acid sequence together with its V-gene family, and reads lacking a unique V-gene family were excluded. As a way to deal with suspected cross-contamination and a sequencing artifact, a later analysis dropped over 550 nucleotide sequences that were highly shared and had low generation probability. For each public chain, a later analysis derived a clonal expansion index from normalized ranks of inferred template counts within each repertoire. In a later analysis, generation probabilities were computed with a VDJ recombination model fitted to out-of-frame rearrangements, and the resulting probabilities were checked against IGoR. In a later analysis, TCR-TCR, TCR-HLA and TCR-CMV co-occurrence was scored with hypergeometric tests, and a repertoire-size bias correction was applied to TCR pairs. To estimate false discovery rates, a later analysis permuted the HLA or CMV assignments 20 times. A later analysis grouped co-occurring TCRs with DBSCAN, adding TCRdist sequence similarity when clustering within HLA-allele-positive subsets. Co-occurrence clustering excluded repertoires with fewer than 30,000 or more than 120,000 public chains, plus five with anomalous nucleotide sharing. The clones in this table, taken by TCRdb from immuneACCESS, are in-frame only. Not every clone is retained; where verified, under half of the shortfall comes from an unresolved V gene, and the cause of the rest is unknown. V and J calls and clone size are as listed in that table; D and trimming were resolved from the DNA. This sample gives 140,000 to 150,000 clones in total; around 78% of them show up just once. Of the sample, about 3% falls within the top ten clones.

The study at large found these results: The classifier was reported to diagnose cytomegalovirus status with high specificity and sensitivity in both the original cohort and the validation cohort. A later analysis found that HLA-associated TCR beta chains were more clonally expanded and had lower generation probabilities than equally common non-associated chains. Most TCR sequences were observed very rarely across donors, whereas some public TCRs were present in many individuals. This cohort had only TCR beta chains sequenced, and the lack of alpha or paired-chain data limited which features could be detected. A later analysis found that TCR association rates varied across HLA loci, with DRB1 alleles showing the most associated TCRs and HLA-C alleles the fewest. A total of 150 or so TCR beta chains were listed by the study as associated with cytomegalovirus. A later genetic analysis associated a missense DCLRE1C variant with V-gene and J-gene trimming of TCR beta chains, and an independent cohort replicated the association. In vitro tests confirmed that three of the cytomegalovirus-associated TCR beta chains recognize cytomegalovirus antigens. In a later genetic analysis, fewer N-insertions in productive TCRs were reported among donors in an Asian-associated ancestry cluster than the roughly 640-donor mean. The presence/absence analyses assumed that sequencing depth was roughly uniform across donors, and that assumption may not be true. Immune exposure information for the cohort was limited to CMV serostatus. Because counts were too low, 15 to 20 rarely observed V segments, including chromosome 9 orphons, were excluded from the earlier analysis of about 500 of the donors. A later analysis reported that several top co-occurrence clusters appeared linked to parvovirus B19, influenza, CMV and Epstein-Barr virus. Some IMGT-functional V segments, including TRBV6-2 and TRBV6-3, could not be distinguished by the 87-base-pair reads and were therefore excluded. When HLA alleles, especially DR and DQ, strongly co-occurred, TCR associations were difficult to assign to individual alleles. At a false discovery rate of 0.05, a later analysis linked some 17,000 TCR beta sequences to specific HLA alleles. Broadly in line with IMGT annotations, most TCR beta V segments showed up in productive rearrangements about 87% or about 30% of the time in an earlier analysis of 450 to 600 of the donors. Linkage disequilibrium might explain the correlated functional status among segregating V segments, but an unknown experimental factor could not be excluded. The authors suggested that the approach could potentially be generalized to other disease states and immunological phenotypes. Because HLA typing was missing for some donors at each locus, association tests included only the typed subset. A group of highly shared sequence variants was considered likely to be a technical artifact of the sequencing pipeline. A later analysis found that most CMV-associated TCR beta chains appeared HLA-restricted, with HLA associations seemingly driven largely by CMV exposure. A further reported finding was that TCR beta sequences accurately predicted the HLA-A and HLA-B alleles for most subjects in the first cohort.

CDR1 and CDR2 (MNHEY, SMNVEV) derive from the germline V gene (reference sequence). V and J are trimmed by 7 bases and 9 bases, and the gene matches miss 12 bases of the junction. From cysteine to phenylalanine, the CDR3 is 14 amino acids long. Of the read, only the CDR3 DNA is kept; its 42 bases are in frame from base 1. The cohort consisted of more than 650 healthy bone marrow donors. At the time of sampling, all cohort members were nominally healthy, though unrecorded immune exposures were likely present. The donor tested CMV seropositive, placing the donor among the 290 or so seropositive members of the cohort. A peripheral blood sample was provided by each donor, and peripheral blood mononuclear cells were used for TCR beta sequencing. The Qiagen DNeasy Blood Extraction Kit was used to extract genomic DNA from the blood cell samples.

The sequenced sample was PBMCs. The rearrangement joined TRBV27 to TRBJ1-1; a stretch of 9 junction bases matches TRBD1. This sequence originates from a man in his forties in good health and CMV-seropositive. The DNA sequence is TGTGCCAGCAACATTAACCCCGACAGGGGGAAAGCTTTCTTT. This translates into CASNINPDRGKAFF.